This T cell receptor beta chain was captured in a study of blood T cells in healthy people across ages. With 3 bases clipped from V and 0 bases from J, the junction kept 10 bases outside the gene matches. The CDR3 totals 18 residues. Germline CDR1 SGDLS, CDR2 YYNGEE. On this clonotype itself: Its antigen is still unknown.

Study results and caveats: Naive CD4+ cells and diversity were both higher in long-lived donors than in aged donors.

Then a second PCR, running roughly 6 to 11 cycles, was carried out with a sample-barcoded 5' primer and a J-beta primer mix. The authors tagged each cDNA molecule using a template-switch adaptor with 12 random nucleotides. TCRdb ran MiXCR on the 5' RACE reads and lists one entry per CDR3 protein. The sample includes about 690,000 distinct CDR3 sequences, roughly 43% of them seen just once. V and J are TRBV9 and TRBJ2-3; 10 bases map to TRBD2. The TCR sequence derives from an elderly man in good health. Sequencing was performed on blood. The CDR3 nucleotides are TGTGCCAGCAGCGCAATTAGCGGGGGGCTGACTAGCACAGATACGCAGTATTTT. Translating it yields CASSAISGGLTSTDTQYF.